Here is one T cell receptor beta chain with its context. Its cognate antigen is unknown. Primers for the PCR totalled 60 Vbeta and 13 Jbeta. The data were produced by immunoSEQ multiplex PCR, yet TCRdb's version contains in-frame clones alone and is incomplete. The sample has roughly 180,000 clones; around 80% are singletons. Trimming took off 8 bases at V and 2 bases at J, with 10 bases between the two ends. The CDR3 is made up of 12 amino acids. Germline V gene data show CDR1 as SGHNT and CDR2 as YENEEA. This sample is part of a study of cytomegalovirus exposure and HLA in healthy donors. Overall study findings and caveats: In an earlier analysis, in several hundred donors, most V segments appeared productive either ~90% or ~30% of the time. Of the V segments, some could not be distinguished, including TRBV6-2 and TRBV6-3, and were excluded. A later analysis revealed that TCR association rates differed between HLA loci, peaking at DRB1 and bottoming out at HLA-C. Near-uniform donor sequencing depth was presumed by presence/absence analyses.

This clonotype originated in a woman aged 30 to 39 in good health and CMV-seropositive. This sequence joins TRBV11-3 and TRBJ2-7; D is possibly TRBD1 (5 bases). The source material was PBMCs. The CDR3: CASQTGPYEQYF. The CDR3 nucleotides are TGTGCCAGCCAAACAGGCCCCTACGAGCAGTACTTC.